This TCR beta chain is drawn from a study of cytomegalovirus exposure and HLA in healthy donors. General study findings and limits: Common viral pathogens were later found to be apparently linked to several of the most significant clusters. Per a prior analysis, the majority of TCR beta V segments were productive roughly 87% or roughly 30% of the time. Later analysis associated a missense DCLRE1C variant with TCR beta V- and J-gene trimming. Later analysis identified about 18,000 TCR beta sequences associated with HLA alleles, using a false discovery rate threshold of 0.05.

The PCR was carried out with 60 Vbeta primers and 13 Jbeta primers. Some clones are missing from TCRdb's copy, which holds only in-frame ones; the method was immunoSEQ multiplex PCR. The sample contains roughly 86,000 clones, 65% of which appear only once. Comment on this clone: What it recognizes is unknown.

Per the germline V gene, CDR1 is SGHNT and CDR2 is YYREEE (reference sequence). V shed 10 bases and J shed 1 base, with 17 bases lying between them. The CDR3 runs to 14 residues. Specimen: PBMCs. The clonotype comes from a woman between 50 and 59 years old in good health and CMV-seropositive. The rearrangement uses TRBV5-4 and TRBJ2-5; D might be TRBD1 (5 bases). DNA for the CDR3: TGTGCCCTCAAGGGGTCCAAACTCCAAGAGACCCAGTACTTC. Translated: CALKGSKLQETQYF.